These 17 T cell receptor beta chains share one sample of origin, sequenced in a study of shared clonotypes between healthy human individuals. The protocol was immunoSEQ multiplex PCR, while the TCRdb copy is restricted to in-frame clones and leaves out a portion. This table has more than 2 million clones, about 95% appearing once. The sequencing sample was made of naive CD4+ T cells sorted from blood. As to subset: CD45RA+ positively selected. Source of these receptors: a man aged 18 to 29 in good health.

The chain couples TRBV6-1 to TRBJ1-3; D not resolved. The CDR3 is 11 residues long. CDR1 MNHNS and CDR2 SASEGT come from the germline V gene. V lost 10 bases, J lost 3 bases, and 7 bases lay in between. The CDR3, as DNA: TGTGCCACCCGGGATGGAAACACCATATATTTT. Protein product: CATRDGNTIYF.

The genes are TRBV29-1 and TRBJ1-1, with D possibly TRBD1 on 6 matching bases. The CDR3 runs 12 residues. With 3 bases removed from V and 5 bases from J, the gap between germline ends came to 10 bases. CDR1 is SQVTM and CDR2 is ANQGSEA in the germline V gene. CDR3 in DNA: TGCAGCGTTGATCGGGGGCCAACTGAAGCTTTCTTT. Translated: CSVDRGPTEAFF. The full variable domain, its missing parts supplied by reference TRBV29-1 and TRBJ1-1, is SAVISQKPSRDICQRGTSLTIQCQVDSQVTMMFWYRQQPGQSLTLIATANQGSEATYESGFVIDKFPISRPNLTFSTLTVSNMSPEDSSIYLCSVDRGPTEAFFGQGTRLTVV.

V gene TRBV5-1 combines with J gene TRBJ1-6; D is ambiguous. The CDR3 spans 15 residues. With 0 bases removed from V and 5 bases from J, the gap between germline ends came to 9 bases. Germline lookup yields CDR1 SGHRS and CDR2 YFSETQ. The CDR3 DNA reads TGCGCCAGCAGCTTGGCGCAGACGGATAATTCACCCCTCCACTTT. As protein: CASSLAQTDNSPLHF.

The chain couples TRBV9 to TRBJ1-5; a weak D match, TRBD1 (6 bases). Trimming took off 5 bases at V and 6 bases at J, with 15 bases between the two ends. The CDR3 loop spans 14 amino acids. Germline V gives CDR1 SGDLS, CDR2 YYNGEE. The CDR3: CASSRGGVTQPQHF. CDR3 DNA: TGTGCCAGCAGTCGAGGGGGAGTCACTCAGCCCCAGCATTTT.

This chain uses TRBV6-5 with TRBJ1-1; TRBD1 matches at 8 bases. CDR3 length: 13 amino acids. The germline V gene encodes CDR1 MNHEY and CDR2 SVGAGI. V was pared by 5 bases and J by 5 bases, with 4 bases of the junction left unmatched. In nucleotides, the CDR3 is TGTGCCAGCAGTAGACAGGGGAGTACTGAAGCTTTCTTT. This gives the protein CASSRQGSTEAFF.

This clone was counted only a few times. The same CDR3 is also encoded by other DNA sequences in this sample. The chain uses TRBV30 and TRBJ1-4; D call uncertain. From germline, CDR1 is GTSNPN and CDR2 SVGIG (reference sequence). The V end was cut by 2 bases, the J end by 0 bases, with 4 bases between. The CDR3 runs to 13 residues. CDR3 sequence reads: CAWSRSTNEKLFF. The CDR3 coding sequence is TGTGCCTGGAGTCGGTCAACTAATGAAAAACTGTTTTTT.

The chain combines TRBV9 with TRBJ2-7; 10 bases agree with TRBD2. The V gene end was trimmed by 3 bases and the J gene end by 3 bases; junction bases not matched to a gene: 12. Germline values: CDR1 SGDLS, CDR2 YYNGEE. CDR3 size: 17 residues. Here the CDR3 reads CASSAEGEREGLYEQYF. The DNA of the CDR3 is TGTGCCAGCAGCGCCGAGGGGGAGCGGGAGGGCCTCTACGAGCAGTACTTC. Variable domain in full (rest from reference TRBV9 and TRBJ2-7): DSGVTQTPKHLITATGQRVTLRCSPRSGDLSVYWYQQSLDQGLQFLIQYYNGEERAKGNILERFSAQQFPDLHSELNLSSLELGDSALYFCASSAEGEREGLYEQYFGPGTRLTVT.

V and J are TRBV6-6 and TRBJ1-2; 9 nucleotides line up with TRBD1. Germline CDR1 reads MNHNY; CDR2 reads SVGAGI (reference sequence). The V and J ends lost 1 base and 2 bases, in that order; junction bases with no gene match: 2. This CDR3 is 15 amino acids long. The CDR3: CASSYFGQGNYGYTF. The CDR3 DNA is TGTGCCAGCAGTTACTTCGGACAGGGGAACTATGGCTACACCTTC.

The gene calls are TRBV19 and TRBJ2-1, with D perhaps given as TRBD1 or TRBD2 (5 bases each). The CDR3 length is 15 residues. Trimming took off 11 bases at V and 9 bases at J, with 26 bases between the two ends. CDR1 and CDR2 (germline): LNHDA, SQIVND (reference sequence). The chain's CDR3 is CASTPPGTDFGEQFF. In DNA form, the CDR3 reads TGTGCCTCAACCCCCCCCGGGACGGATTTCGGTGAGCAGTTCTTC.

The CDR3 DNA sequence: TGCGCCAGCAGCCAAGTAGGGAAGACTGAAAAACTGTTTTTT. Translated: CASSQVGKTEKLFF. This rearrangement joins TRBV4-3 to TRBJ1-4; D unclear. CDR1 LGHNA and CDR2 YSLEER come from the germline V gene. V lost 1 base and J 7 bases, leaving 10 bases between the germline ends. This CDR3 comprises 14 residues.

The CDR3 DNA follows: TGTGCCAGCAGTTTGATGGGACAGCCACGGGTCGAGCAGTACTTC. This translates into CASSLMGQPRVEQYF. The chain uses TRBV28 and TRBJ2-7, with 7 positions matching TRBD1. Losses at the gene ends were 3 bases for V and 6 bases for J; bases not matched to a gene: 11. This CDR3 is built from 15 residues. CDR1 is MDHEN and CDR2 is SYDVKM in the germline V gene.

This clone was picked up one time. The chain employs TRBV7-2 and TRBJ1-1; D is uncertain. Trimming took off 1 base at V and 0 bases at J, with 9 bases between the two ends. Germline V gene data show CDR1 as SGHTA and CDR2 as FQGNSA. The CDR3 is made up of 15 amino acids. The CDR3 DNA reads TGTGCCAGCAGCTTAGTGAGCCATGTGAACACTGAAGCTTTCTTT. Protein: CASSLVSHVNTEAFF.

V is TRBV6-5 and J is TRBJ2-7; TRBD2 matches 9 bases. This CDR3 contains 14 residues. Germline CDR1 reads MNHEY; CDR2 reads SVGAGI. Trimming took 5 bases from V and 5 from J; bases not matched to a gene: 7. The chain's CDR3 is CASSRLAEGNEQYF. CDR3 nucleotides: TGTGCCAGCAGTCGACTAGCGGAGGGCAACGAGCAGTACTTC.

The chain is built from TRBV5-1 and TRBJ2-1, with no clear D. Germline CDR1 is SGHRS and CDR2 is YFSETQ. The CDR3 covers 15 residues. V was shortened by 4 bases and J by 0 bases, with 11 bases between the two germline ends. CDR3: CASSREWLSYNEQFF. CDR3 nucleotide sequence: TGCGCCAGCAGCCGTGAGTGGCTCTCCTACAATGAGCAGTTCTTC.

This sequence joins TRBV7-9 and TRBJ2-3; tentatively, D is TRBD2 (6 bases). Trimming cost V 3 bases and J 2 bases, with 15 bases left between them. Germline V gene sequence: CDR1 SEHNR, CDR2 FQNEAQ (reference sequence). This CDR3 has 16 amino acids. CDR3: CASSFGGITFTDTQYF. The CDR3, as DNA: TGTGCCAGCAGCTTCGGCGGGATTACCTTCACAGATACGCAGTATTTT.

This clone was recorded once. This sequence joins TRBV9 and TRBJ2-1; 7 bases fit TRBD2. CDR3 length: 17 residues. Unmatched junction bases numbered 8, after V lost 2 bases and J lost 0 bases. Germline V gives CDR1 SGDLS, CDR2 YYNGEE. For the CDR3, the DNA is TGTGCCAGCAGCGTGGGGGTCGGCGGGAGCTCCTACAATGAGCAGTTCTTC. This translates into CASSVGVGGSSYNEQFF.

The V gene is TRBV5-1, the J gene TRBJ1-6, with 9 bases identical to TRBD1. The CDR3 runs to 15 residues. The J segment lost 7 bases and the V segment lost 4 bases, leaving 6 bases of the junction unmatched. Germline assignment: CDR1 SGHRS and CDR2 YFSETQ. The CDR3, as DNA: TGCGCCAGCAGCCCCCTGACAGGGGGGAATTCACCCCTCCACTTT. Protein sequence: CASSPLTGGNSPLHF.